This T cell receptor beta chain was identified during a study of persistence of HIV-infected CD4 T cells. Across the study: Donors were ART-treated; their CMV- and Gag-responding CD4+ T cells were isolated. A couple of participants gave one leukapheresis sample; others gave up to roughly 180 mL blood repeatedly. Overall study results and limits: TCRbeta richness was lower in CMV- and Gag-responding cells than in anti-CD3/anti-CD28-responding cells.

In the case of this clone: Its cognate antigen is unknown.

Sequencing used immunoSEQ version 4 in survey mode. Clones were read by immunoSEQ multiplex PCR, and TCRdb kept only the in-frame ones, dropping some. The sample holds about 30,000 clones, roughly four fifths seen once. Stimulation used approximately 9.5 ug/mL lysate from CMV-infected fibroblasts. Sorted nonresponding memory CD4+ T cells were CD40L-negative, CD69-negative, CD45RO-high. Donors had CD4+ T cell counts above 400 cells/uL and were CMV-seropositive. This CDR3 spans 20 amino acids. Germline-derived CDR1 and CDR2 are LNHDA and SQIVND (reference sequence). The V and J ends lost 2 bases and 3 bases, in that order; junction bases with no gene match: 12.

The sequence was collected from an adult man with HIV who was CMV-seropositive. V usage is TRBV19 and J usage is TRBJ2-6; 11 nucleotides align to TRBD1. This specimen consisted of CD4+ T cells sorted from PBMCs after roughly 20-hour stimulation, obtained from a patient who received antiretroviral therapy. The CDR3 is CASSIPPGQGVGYGANVLTF. The CDR3 nucleotides read TGTGCCAGTAGTATACCCCCGGGACAGGGGGTCGGATATGGGGCCAACGTCCTGACTTTC.